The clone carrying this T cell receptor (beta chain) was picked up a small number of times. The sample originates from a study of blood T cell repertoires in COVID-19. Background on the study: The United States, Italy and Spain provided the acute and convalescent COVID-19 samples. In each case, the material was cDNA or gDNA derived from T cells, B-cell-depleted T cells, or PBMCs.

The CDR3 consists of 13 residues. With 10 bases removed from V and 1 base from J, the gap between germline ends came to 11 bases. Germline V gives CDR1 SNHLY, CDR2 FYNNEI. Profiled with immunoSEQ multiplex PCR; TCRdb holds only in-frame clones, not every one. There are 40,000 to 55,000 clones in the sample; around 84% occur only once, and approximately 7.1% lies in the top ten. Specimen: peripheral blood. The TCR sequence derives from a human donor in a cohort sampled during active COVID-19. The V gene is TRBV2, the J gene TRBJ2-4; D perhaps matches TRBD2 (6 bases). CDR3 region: CATSGGAKNIQYF. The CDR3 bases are TGTGCCACCTCTGGGGGGGCCAAAAACATTCAGTACTTC.